Described below is a single T cell receptor (beta chain) sequence and its context. This clonotype was seen ten or more times. The specificity of this receptor is unknown. Per-base qualities were not stored, and no clone one base away is much larger. The TCR beta CDR3 regions were amplified from RNA transcripts. The TCR CDR3 was subjected to a first round of RT-PCR using the HTBI primer set and the Qiagen OneStep RT-PCR kit. Libraries were constructed in a second round of multiplex PCR, after which size selection and purification were performed. The libraries were sequenced on an Illumina HiSeq2000 using paired-end 100 bp reads. Processing in the source paper ran as follows. SOAPnuke was used to process the raw data, removing reads that contained adapters or uncalled bases, had a mean Phred below 15, or lacked an exact match to the constant primer or identifier. High-quality paired reads were merged with COPE v1.2.5, and unique nucleotide sequences were defined as clonotypes. MiTCR v1.1 was used to align clonotypes to the IMGT TRBV, TRBD and TRBJ reference segments. Only V-J combinations with frequency above 0.0001, covering about 99% of repertoires, were analysed. The TCS score was defined as the ratio of F50 (clonal expansion) to E x V (chaos), calculated using BLOSUM62-based TCRdist between CDR3 peptides within each V-J. Welch's t-statistics and random forest reduced approximately 520 V-J features to roughly 13, which were used in a naive Bayes classifier (R e1071). The public reads were quality trimmed at Q25 with fastp and then assembled into clones with MiXCR by TCRdb, keeping productive beta chains. All rows with the same CDR3 protein become a single entry with the most common DNA and genes. Clone size and V and J calls follow TCRdb, not the original study. The sample includes 500,000 to 550,000 distinct CDR3 sequences, with about 20% observed a single time. 47% of the sample goes to the ten largest clones.

Ophthalmopathy patients had moderately to severely active disease, Clinical Activity Score of at least 3, NOSPECS grade of at least 4, and duration under 3 months. Exclusion was applied to patients with uncontrolled infections, other autoimmune diseases, pregnancy or lactation. Diagnoses relied on clinical symptoms, serum thyroxine and TRAb, thyroid ultrasound and orbital computed tomography. PBMCs were isolated from about 9.1 ml of fresh peripheral blood by Ficoll-Paque density gradient centrifugation. Total RNA was extracted with Trizol reagent, and quality was checked on an Agilent 2100 Bioanalyzer. From the germline V gene (reference sequence), CDR1 is LGHDT and CDR2 is YNNKEL. V has 5 bases trimmed and J has 0 bases trimmed; junction bases matching no gene number 6. The CDR3 has 15 amino acids, counting the end cysteine and phenylalanine. This entry keeps only the CDR3 DNA: 45 bases, framed from base 1.

This specimen belongs to a study of T cells in Graves' hyperthyroidism and ophthalmopathy (dated by TCRdb to between 2019 and 2020). A note on the overall study: Peripheral blood samples were taken at initial diagnosis, before any treatment was given. TCR V-J signatures able to tell the groups apart were searched for in a discovery cohort of 100 or so patients, of whom 40 to 45 had Graves' ophthalmopathy and some 60 had stable Graves' hyperthyroidism. Prospective prediction of ophthalmopathy was tested in an independent validation cohort of 18 to 20 hyperthyroidism patients and 17 patients who later progressed to ophthalmopathy. The 90 to 100 discovery patients were randomly split 7:3 into training and test sets. The study also compared thyroid tissue and blood T-cell repertoires from a handful of Graves' hyperthyroidism patients. Following sampling, methimazole starting at 30 mg daily was given to hyperthyroidism patients, and high-dose intravenous methylprednisolone was given to ophthalmopathy patients. TCR Vbeta CDR3 sequencing of 140 or so peripheral blood samples (approximately 44 ophthalmopathy, about 74 hyperthyroidism and approximately 17 progressor patients) is reported in the paper.

Findings and caveats that apply to the study as a whole: Most expanded thyroid clonotypes (frequency above 0.001) were also detected in blood, suggesting blood repertoires may reflect thyroid immune responses. Sample size was not statistically predetermined, and blinding of investigators to group allocation was not performed. In validation, the model predicted progression to ophthalmopathy a median of approximately 6.3 months before onset, with approximately 70% sensitivity and roughly 79% specificity. A model built on a 13 V-J signature distinguished ophthalmopathy from stable hyperthyroidism, reaching 85% to 90% sensitivity and 81% to 83% specificity in cross-validation and 80%/75% in testing.

The receptor was derived from a man aged 35-49 years with Graves' ophthalmopathy. Sequencing was done on a sample of blood. The sequence is built from TRBV3-1 and TRBJ2-7, with TRBD2 identical over 8 junction bases. In nucleotides, the sequence is TGTGCCAGCAGCTCCAGCGGGACTAGCTCCTACGAGCAGTACTTC. Protein translation: CASSSSGTSSYEQYF.